Reported below is one T cell receptor (beta chain). The antigen it binds to is not known. No clone much larger than this one lies a single base away; base qualities are absent. The library relied on PCR. These reads were obtained on an Illumina HiSeq 2500. To normalize quantification of the TCRbeta repertoire, the TCR libraries were built with molecular barcoding that relied on unique molecular identifiers. Through fastp at Q25 and MiXCR, TCRdb rebuilt clones from the public reads, retaining in-frame beta chains. All rows with the same CDR3 protein become a single entry with the most common DNA and genes. The sample has about 540,000 distinct CDR3 sequences on record, more than 20% of them singletons. The ten largest clones add up to about 35% of the sample. This record comes from a study of T-cell reconstitution after alpha-beta-depleted transplantation in children (dated by TCRdb to the mid-2010s). Context from the whole study: The study quantitatively tracked T-cell immune reconstitution after TCRalphabeta/CD19-depleted allogeneic hematopoietic cell transplantation in children using TCR repertoire profiling.

The germline V gene yields ENHRY for CDR1 and SYGVKD for CDR2. The CDR3 runs 16 amino acids, cysteine and phenylalanine included. Just the 48-base CDR3 DNA is kept, in frame starting at base 1. Germline trimming: 4 bases from V, 4 bases from J; junction bases outside gene matches: 9. Study-wide findings and limitations: In some patients, the high TCRbeta diversity seen at day 60 was put down to recipient T cells and intrathymic progenitors that had survived conditioning. The apparently early recovery of alphabetaT-cell counts about two months after transplant reportedly depended on only several hundred rapidly expanded clones that came from non-depleted graft cells. Over subsequent months, a decline in hyperexpanded clone frequencies was noted, and after one year, T-cell counts and TCRbeta diversity were mostly ascribed to newly produced T cells.

The treatment or condition label, as the study defines it: allogeneic hematopoietic cell transplantation with graft depleted of TCRalphabeta T cells and CD19 B cells. The transplant recipients were children given TCRalphabeta/CD19-depleted allogeneic hematopoietic cell grafts. The chain uses TRBV10-3 and TRBJ2-2, and TRBD2 matches 7 of the central bases. The receptor comes from a boy under two years old with Wiskott-Aldrich syndrome, due to receive a stem cell transplant. This sample comprised PBMCs, obtained before TCRalphabeta/CD19-depleted stem cell transplant. The CDR3 region has the sequence CAISGELAKVTGELFF. The DNA is TGTGCCATCAGTGGCGAACTAGCGAAAGTCACCGGGGAGCTGTTTTTT.